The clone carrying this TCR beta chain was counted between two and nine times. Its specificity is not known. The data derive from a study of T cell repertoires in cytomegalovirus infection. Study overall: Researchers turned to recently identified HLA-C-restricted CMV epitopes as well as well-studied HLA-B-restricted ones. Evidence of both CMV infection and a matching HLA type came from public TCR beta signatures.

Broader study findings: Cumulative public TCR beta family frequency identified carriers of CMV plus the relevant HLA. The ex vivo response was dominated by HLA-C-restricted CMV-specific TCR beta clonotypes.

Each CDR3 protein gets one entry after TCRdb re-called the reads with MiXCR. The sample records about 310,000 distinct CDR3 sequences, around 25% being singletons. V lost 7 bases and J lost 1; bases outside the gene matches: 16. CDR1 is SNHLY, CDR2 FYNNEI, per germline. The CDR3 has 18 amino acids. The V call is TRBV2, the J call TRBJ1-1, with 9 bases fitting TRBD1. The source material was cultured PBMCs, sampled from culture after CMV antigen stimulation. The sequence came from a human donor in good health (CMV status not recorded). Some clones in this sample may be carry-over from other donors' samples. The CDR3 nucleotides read TGTGCCAGCACCGGGGGTACAGGGGGCAGCTTTACGAACACTGAAGCTTTCTTT. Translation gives CASTGGTGGSFTNTEAFF.